This section outlines one T cell receptor beta chain sequence together with its context. This clonotype was counted many times. Its antigen has not been determined. Base quality data are lacking; no much larger clone is found one base away. Library creation used 5' RACE. This sample was sequenced with an Illumina HiSeq 2500. A second about 7 to 11 cycle PCR used a sample-barcoded 5' primer and a J-beta primer mix. A unique molecular identifier was introduced onto each TCR beta cDNA molecule by a template-switch 5' adaptor carrying 12 random nucleotides. At least 2.5 million CDR3-containing paired-end reads were obtained from each sample. All of the RNA was converted into first-strand cDNA using the Mint cDNA synthesis kit, with a TRBC-specific oligonucleotide serving as the primer. Following uracil-DNA glycosylase treatment, a first 18-cycle PCR with universal primers M1SS and BC2_uni_R was performed on all cDNA. Under the source paper's analysis protocol: Each sample was normalized by randomly selecting 1 million high-quality reads, each carrying a distinct molecular identifier. Reads with shared molecular identifiers were discarded instead of being binned into consensus sequences. MiTCR, run with a Q25 quality threshold and the strictest error-elimination algorithm, handled CDR3 identification, clonotype clustering and error correction. A nonparametric unseen species model with Euler transformation was used to estimate lower-bound total TCR beta diversity. TCRdb trimmed the raw reads at Q25, called clones with MiXCR and kept productive beta chains. CDR3 protein sequences are deduplicated, and each keeps its most common genes and DNA. The V and J calls shown here were made by TCRdb, not taken from the authors' results. For this sample there are hundreds of thousands of distinct CDR3 sequences; more than 20% appear just once. The ten largest make up 3.5% to 4% of the sample.

The record originates from a study of blood T cells in healthy people across ages (dated by TCRdb to the mid-2010s). Regarding the study in general: In model experiments, template switching captured roughly one uniquely barcoded TCR beta cDNA molecule for every two T cells. Using deep sequencing normalized with unique cDNA molecular identifiers, the study measured how TCR beta repertoire diversity changes with age. Four age groups were formed from the donors: young (average roughly 16 years), middle-aged (roughly 38), aged (under 70) and long-lived (about 80). To avoid experimental bias, donors of different ages were distributed randomly across sequencing lanes. Two additional independent replicas of 1 million unique cDNA reads from the same blood draw were analyzed for two donors (one aged 18 to 29 and one aged 80 or older).

CDR1 SGHTA and CDR2 FQGNSA are derived from the germline V gene. Relative to germline, V is 4 bases shorter and J is 0 bases shorter, with 10 bases between their ends. The CDR3 contains 15 residues, cysteine and phenylalanine counted. Only CDR3 DNA remains: 45 bases, in frame from the first base. Results the study describes overall, beyond this receptor: Estimates of total diversity from one million sequenced T cells were regarded as lower bounds and underestimates. There was a strong correlation between observed TCR beta diversity and the percentage of naive T cells measured by flow cytometry. As age increased, observed TCR beta diversity per million T cells dropped in a roughly linear way, and a significant reduction was already evident by age about 36. The long-lived group showed more naive CD4+ T cells, fewer expanded clones and increased TCR diversity than the aged group, suggesting age selection. Because the CMV infection status of the donors was unknown, age-related changes in expanded clonotypes may potentially have been confounded. Since profiling was done on bulk unsorted PBMCs, naive and antigen-experienced compartments could not be conclusively compared.

Systemically healthy Caucasian individuals from Russia, roughly 40 in total and aged roughly 6 to 90 years, were included as donors. Ten milliliters of peripheral blood were collected from each donor into EDTA-treated Vacutainer tubes. Ficoll-Paque density-gradient centrifugation was used to isolate PBMCs, with at least 7 million per sample. Trizol reagent was used to extract total RNA from the PBMCs, yielding at least 6 micrograms per sample. For every donor, an aliquot of PBMCs went through flow cytometry to measure the percentages of naive CD45RAhigh/CD27high T cells. Material for sequencing was blood. This sequence originates from a man aged 70-80 years in good health. Rearrangement joined TRBV7-2 to TRBJ1-5; the D gene is possibly TRBD1, with 6 bases matching. The nucleotide sequence reads TGTGCCAGCAGCTCCGGACAGAATAGCAATCAGCCCCAGCATTTT. Translated, it gives CASSSGQNSNQPQHF. This CDR3, with the reference TRBV7-2 and TRBJ1-5 proteins standing in past its ends, gives the full variable domain GAGVSQSPSNKVTEKGKDVELRCDPISGHTALYWYRQSLGQGLEFLIYFQGNSAPDKSGLPSDRFSAERTGGSVSTLTIQRTQQEDSAVYLCASSSGQNSNQPQHFGDGTRLSIL.